This T cell receptor (beta chain) stems from a study of neurological immune-mediated disorders. 5'RACE with 10-nucleotide random UMIs produced the cDNA. Each sequencing run yielded over 170 million TCR-beta sequences from 15-18 subjects. One entry per CDR3 protein results from TCRdb running MiXCR on the 5' RACE reads. The sample has 25,000 or so distinct CDR3 sequences, 12% seen once. For this clonotype: A junction boundary mismatches the germline segment, possibly from a read error.

It was blood bank volunteers in Maryland, USA who made up the healthy controls. The CDR3 spans 15 residues. Germline V gene lookup returns CDR1 KGHSH and CDR2 LQKENI. V gene TRBV18 combines with J gene TRBJ2-1, with TRBD1 as a possible D gene (6 bases). The source of this sequence is a man in his fifties or sixties in good health. The sample taken for sequencing was PBMCs. The CDR3 protein is CASSPRRDKYNVQFF. CDR3 in DNA: TGTGCCAGTTCACCTCGTCGGGACAAATACAATGTGCAGTTCTTC.